This TCR beta chain was sequenced in a study of human T cells and chemical hapten exposure. Whole-study results and caveats: Expanded TCRs showed more large CDR3 clusters than pre-sensitization or healthy control sets.

The sample holds many counts of this clonotype. Its antigen remains unidentified. Time point given: patch test 3, about 24 weeks after DPC sensitization. The treatment is: therapeutic diphenylcyclopropenone sensitization with weekly scalp DPC. Germline assignment: CDR1 MNHEY and CDR2 SMNVEV (reference sequence). This CDR3 contains 15 residues. V lost 2 bases and J lost 9; bases outside the gene matches: 10. The library attached unique molecular identifiers to individual cDNA molecules. TCRdb re-called the RACE reads through MiXCR, storing one row per CDR3 protein. The sample has about 190,000 distinct CDR3 sequences, around 25% seen once.

The sequencing used whole blood, collected in connection with sensitization to the hapten diphenylcyclopropenone (DPC). The rearrangement joins TRBV27 to TRBJ2-1; TRBD2 agrees at 7 bases. The TCR sequence derives from a woman aged 35 to 49 with alopecia areata. Some clones in this sample may be carry-over from other donors' samples. CDR3 nucleotide sequence: TGTGCCAGCAGTTTAGGGAGGGGACGATTCGGTGAGCAGTTCTTC. Translating gives CASSLGRGRFGEQFF.